The TCR beta chain under discussion was sequenced for a study of T cells in Graves' hyperthyroidism and ophthalmopathy. Study results and caveats: Most clonotypes expanded in the thyroid (above 0.001) were also present in blood. Ophthalmopathy, which appeared later, was predicted by the model a median about 5.9 months before onset.

Each patient was aged 18 to 65 and had newly diagnosed hyperthyroidism of under 2 months' duration. Authors of the study amplified TCR beta CDR3 regions from RNA transcripts. Researchers ran a first-round RT-PCR on the TCR CDR3 using the HTBI primer set. A single record per CDR3 protein comes from TCRdb applying MiXCR to the multiplex PCR reads. There are a few hundred thousand distinct CDR3 sequences in the sample; 46% occur only once, and 7.5% to 8.5% lies in the top ten. In regard to this clonotype: Antigen specificity is unknown.

This CDR3 has 16 amino acids. The V gene's germline CDR1 is MGHRA and CDR2 YSYEKL. The V gene lost 0 bases and the J gene lost 2 bases, with 11 bases spanning the gap. This TCR derives from a woman aged 18 to 35 with Graves' hyperthyroidism. The sample was peripheral blood or thyroid tissue (not recorded which). This chain uses TRBV4-1 with TRBJ1-3; tentatively, D is TRBD1 (5 bases). For the CDR3, the DNA is TGCGCCAGCAGCCAAGAGATCGGGGGTGCTGGAAACACCATATATTTT. Protein: CASSQEIGGAGNTIYF.